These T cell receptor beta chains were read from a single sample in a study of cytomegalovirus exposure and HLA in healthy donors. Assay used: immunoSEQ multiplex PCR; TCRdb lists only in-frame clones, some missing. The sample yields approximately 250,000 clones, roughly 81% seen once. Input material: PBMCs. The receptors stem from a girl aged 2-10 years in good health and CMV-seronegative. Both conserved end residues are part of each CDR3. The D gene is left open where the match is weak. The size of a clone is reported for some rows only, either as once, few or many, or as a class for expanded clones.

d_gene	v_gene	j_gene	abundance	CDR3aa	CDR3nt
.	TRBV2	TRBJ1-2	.	CASSVVTTGYYGYTF	TGTGCCAGCAGTGTAGTAACAACAGGGTACTATGGCTACACCTTC
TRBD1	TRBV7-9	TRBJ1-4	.	CASSLQSGQAPVDNEKLFF	TGTGCCAGCAGCTTACAGTCAGGACAGGCCCCCGTTGATAATGAAAAACTGTTTTTT
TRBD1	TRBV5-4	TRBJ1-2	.	CASSLPGGAGYTF	TGTGCCAGCAGCTTGCCAGGGGGCGCTGGCTACACCTTC
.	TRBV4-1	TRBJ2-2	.	CASSLQRGGELFF	TGCGCCAGCAGCCTCCAGCGAGGCGGGGAGCTGTTTTTT
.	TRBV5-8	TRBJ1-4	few	CASSPGDSLMEKLFF	TGTGCCAGCAGCCCGGGGGACTCCCTCATGGAAAAACTGTTTTTT
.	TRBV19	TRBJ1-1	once	CASSKGQKTNTEAFF	TGTGCCAGTAGTAAGGGACAAAAGACGAACACTGAAGCTTTCTTT
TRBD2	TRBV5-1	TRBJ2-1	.	CASSRLAGGIEQFF	TGCGCCAGCAGTCGACTAGCGGGAGGAATTGAGCAGTTCTTC
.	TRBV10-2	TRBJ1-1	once	CASSDRAGIFNTEAFF	TGCGCCAGCAGTGATAGGGCAGGGATCTTCAACACTGAAGCTTTCTTT
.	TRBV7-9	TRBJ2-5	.	CASSGMETQYF	TGTGCCAGCTCGGGTATGGAGACCCAGTACTTC
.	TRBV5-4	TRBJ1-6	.	CASSLVGVVGSPLHF	TGTGCCAGCAGCTTGGTCGGGGTCGTGGGATCACCCCTCCACTTT
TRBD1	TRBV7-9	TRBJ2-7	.	CASSPKTGVFEQYF	TGTGCCAGCAGCCCTAAGACAGGGGTTTTCGAGCAGTACTTC
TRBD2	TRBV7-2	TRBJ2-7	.	CASSSGLVSEQYF	TGTGCCAGCAGCTCGGGACTAGTTAGCGAGCAGTACTTC
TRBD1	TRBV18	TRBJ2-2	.	CASSPTGQGIPGELFF	TGTGCCAGCTCACCAACGGGACAGGGGATACCCGGGGAGCTGTTTTTT
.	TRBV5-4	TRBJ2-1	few	CASSPGGRSYNEQFF	TGTGCCAGCAGCCCCGGGGGGCGCTCCTACAATGAGCAGTTCTTC
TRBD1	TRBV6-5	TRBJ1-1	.	CASSYAGQGGNTEAFF	TGTGCCAGCAGTTACGCCGGACAGGGTGGGAACACTGAAGCTTTCTTT
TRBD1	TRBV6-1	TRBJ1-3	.	CASSAGTGGSGNTIYF	TGTGCCAGCAGTGCTGGGACAGGGGGCTCTGGAAACACCATATATTTT
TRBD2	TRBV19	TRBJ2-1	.	CASRKSGGAGDEQFF	TGTGCCAGTAGGAAAAGCGGGGGGGCCGGGGATGAGCAGTTCTTC
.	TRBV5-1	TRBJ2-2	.	CASSFRTGTNTGELFF	TGCGCCAGCAGCTTTAGGACGGGGACGAACACCGGGGAGCTGTTTTTT
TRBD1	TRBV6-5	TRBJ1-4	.	CASSYYRQGPNEKLFF	TGTGCCAGCAGTTACTATAGACAGGGGCCGAATGAAAAACTGTTTTTT
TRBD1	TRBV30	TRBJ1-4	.	CAWSVGGAYEKLFF	TGTGCCTGGAGTGTAGGGGGCGCTTATGAAAAACTGTTTTTT
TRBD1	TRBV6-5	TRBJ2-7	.	CASASGTGLYEQYF	TGTGCCAGTGCATCTGGGACAGGCCTCTACGAGCAGTACTTC
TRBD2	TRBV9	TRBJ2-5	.	CASSAISGRKETQYF	TGTGCCAGCAGCGCGATTAGCGGGAGGAAAGAGACCCAGTACTTC
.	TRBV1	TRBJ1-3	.	CTSSHRRGTGEGNTIYF	TGCACCAGCAGCCACCGAAGGGGCACAGGGGAAGGAAACACCATATATTTT
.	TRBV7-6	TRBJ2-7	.	CASSLASGSYEQYF	TGTGCCAGCAGCTTAGCATCGGGGAGCTACGAGCAGTACTTC
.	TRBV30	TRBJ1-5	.	CAWSSQGRGISNQPQHF	TGTGCCTGGAGTAGCCAAGGGAGGGGTATTAGCAATCAGCCCCAGCATTTT
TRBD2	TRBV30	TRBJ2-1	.	CAWSAYLWAGGPSGYNEQFF	TGTGCCTGGAGTGCCTATCTATGGGCGGGAGGGCCGAGTGGGTACAATGAGCAGTTCTTC
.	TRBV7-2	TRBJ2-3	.	CASTRGGVGGDTQYF	TGTGCCAGCACCCGTGGAGGCGTCGGGGGAGATACGCAGTATTTT
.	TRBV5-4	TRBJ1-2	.	CASSLVAGKDGYTF	TGTGCCAGCAGCTTGGTGGCAGGGAAGGATGGCTACACCTTC
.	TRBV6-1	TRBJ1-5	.	CASSEFWGGNNQPQHF	TGTGCCAGCAGTGAATTCTGGGGGGGGAACAATCAGCCCCAGCATTTT
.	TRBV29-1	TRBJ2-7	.	CSVEAGAHEQYF	TGCAGCGTTGAGGCAGGGGCCCACGAGCAGTACTTC
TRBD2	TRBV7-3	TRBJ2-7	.	CASSLAGGAGEQYF	TGTGCCAGCAGCTTAGCCGGGGGGGCCGGGGAGCAGTACTTC
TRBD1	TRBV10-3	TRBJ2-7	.	CAISSGGTGIAEQYF	TGTGCCATCAGCAGCGGCGGGACAGGGATCGCCGAGCAGTACTTC
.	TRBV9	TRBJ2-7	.	CASSETGALYEQYF	TGTGCCAGCAGCGAGACAGGCGCTTTATACGAGCAGTACTTC
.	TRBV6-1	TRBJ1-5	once	CASREANQPQHF	TGTGCCAGCAGGGAGGCCAATCAGCCCCAGCATTTT
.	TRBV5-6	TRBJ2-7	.	CASSLRGAGRGVYEQYF	TGTGCCAGCAGCTTGAGAGGGGCGGGCAGGGGCGTCTACGAGCAGTACTTC
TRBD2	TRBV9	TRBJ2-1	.	CASSRRSSGSGHNEQFF	TGTGCCAGCAGCCGGAGGTCTAGCGGGAGTGGCCACAATGAGCAGTTCTTC
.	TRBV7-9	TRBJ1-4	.	CASSSLSTGEKLFF	TGTGCCAGCAGCTCCCTCTCGACGGGTGAAAAACTGTTTTTT
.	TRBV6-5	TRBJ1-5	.	CASSYQGNQPQHF	TGTGCCAGCAGTTATCAGGGCAATCAGCCCCAGCATTTT
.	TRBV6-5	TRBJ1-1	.	CASSYSATENTEAFF	TGTGCCAGCAGTTACTCTGCGACAGAGAACACTGAAGCTTTCTTT
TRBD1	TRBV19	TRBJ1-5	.	CASSQGEGSQPQHF	TGTGCCAGTAGTCAGGGGGAAGGGAGTCAGCCCCAGCATTTT
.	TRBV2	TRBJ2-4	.	CASSEGGRGKNIQYF	TGTGCCAGCAGTGAAGGGGGTAGGGGAAAAAACATTCAGTACTTC
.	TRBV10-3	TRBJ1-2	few	CAISELSPSDGYTF	TGTGCCATCAGTGAGTTATCACCTTCGGATGGCTACACCTTC
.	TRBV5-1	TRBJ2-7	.	CASSLARGASEQYF	TGCGCCAGCAGCTTGGCTCGGGGGGCGAGCGAGCAGTACTTC
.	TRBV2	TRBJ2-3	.	CASSFGQNNADTQYF	TGTGCCAGCAGTTTCGGTCAAAATAATGCAGATACGCAGTATTTT
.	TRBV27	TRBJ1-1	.	CASSFLGGNTEAFF	TGTGCCAGCAGTTTTCTCGGCGGGAACACTGAAGCTTTCTTT